This is a list of T cell receptor beta chains from one sample in a study of blood T cell repertoires in COVID-19. Method: immunoSEQ multiplex PCR; TCRdb's copy keeps in-frame clones and lacks some. The sample records 97,000 or so clones, about 87% being singletons. Material: peripheral blood. Receptors originate from a man in his forties or fifties with active or convalescent COVID-19. Both conserved end residues are part of each CDR3. D genes are given only for firm matches. Clone size is given for some rows only: seen once, a few or many times, or a class if the clone is expanded.

D	J	V	size	DNA	CDR3
TRBD2	TRBJ2-1	TRBV5-1	once	TGCGCCAGCAGCTTTGGAGCGGGACTAGCGGGGGGACGCTCCTACAATGAGCAGTTCTTC	CASSFGAGLAGGRSYNEQFF
.	TRBJ1-6	TRBV21-1	.	TGTGCCAGCAGCAAAAGAAAAGACGCCCCGGGACAGGGGTCATTGGGCTATAATTCACCCCTCCACTTT	CASSKRKDAPGQGSLGYNSPLHF
TRBD1	TRBJ1-6	TRBV28	.	TGTGCCAGCAGTTCATCAGGGACAGTCCCCCTGGGTTCACCCCTCCACTTT	CASSSSGTVPLGSPLHF
.	TRBJ1-6	TRBV19	.	TGTGCCAGTAGTGGGGCTCTCCCGAGCTCCTATAATTCACCCCTCCACTTT	CASSGALPSSYNSPLHF
.	TRBJ1-2	TRBV10-3	.	TGTGCCATCAGCCAGGATAACTATGGCTACACCTTC	CAISQDNYGYTF
TRBD1	TRBJ2-2	TRBV7-2	.	TGTGCCAGCAGCTTGACCGGGACAGCTAAAGGCGGGGAGCTGTTTTTT	CASSLTGTAKGGELFF
TRBD2	TRBJ2-3	TRBV6-5	.	TGTGCCAGTTCTAGCGGGGGGAACACAGATACGCAGTATTTT	CASSSGGNTDTQYF
.	TRBJ1-5	TRBV27	.	TGTGCCAGCAGTTCCGCCCTAAACAGGGACAATCAGCCCCAGCATTTT	CASSSALNRDNQPQHF
TRBD2	TRBJ2-2	TRBV3-1/TRBV3-2	.	TGTGCCAGCAGCCCCACTAGCGGGGGGCGGGCCGGGGAGCTGTTTTTT	CASSPTSGGRAGELFF
.	TRBJ2-2	TRBV5-1	.	TGCGCCAGCAGCGTAGGGGCCACCGGGGAGCTGTTTTTT	CASSVGATGELFF